Following are 27 T cell receptor beta chains from one sample sequenced in a study of T cell repertoires in cytomegalovirus infection. Each CDR3 protein gets one entry after TCRdb re-called the reads with MiXCR. The table includes over 300,000 distinct CDR3 sequences, 17% detected once. Sequencing used PBMCs. Receptors originate from a human donor in good health (CMV status not recorded). Some clones in this sample may be carry-over from other donors' samples.

This clonotype has at least ten counts. An end of the junction does not agree with germline; a read error may underlie this. The chain carries TRBV4-1 and TRBJ1-1; TRBD1 might be the D (6 bases). Germline assignment: CDR1 MGHRA and CDR2 YSYEKL. The CDR3 loop spans 13 amino acids. CDR3 protein: CASSQGGNTEAFF. CDR3 DNA sequence: TGTGCCAGCAGCCAAGGGGGTAACACTGAAGCTTTCTTT.

In its sample, this clonotype was seen many times. The V call is TRBV20-1, the J call TRBJ2-3; the D gene is possibly TRBD1 (5 bases). Trimming left V 0 bases short and J 4 bases short, with 11 bases between. Germline V gives CDR1 DFQATT, CDR2 SNEGSKA (reference sequence). The CDR3 consists of 14 residues. CDR3 sequence reads: CSARDLWGPDTQYF. Here the CDR3 DNA reads TGCAGTGCTAGAGATCTCTGGGGCCCAGATACGCAGTATTTT.

This clonotype was recorded many times. The rearrangement joins TRBV7-2 to TRBJ2-1; TRBD1 or TRBD2 may be the D gene (5 bases each). CDR1 is SGHTA and CDR2 is FQGNSA in the germline V gene. Trimming shortened V by 1 base and J by 7 bases, and 11 bases separated the two germline ends. The length of the CDR3 is 14 residues. CDR3 coding DNA: TGTGCCAGCAGCTTAGGCGAGAGGGGAAATGAGCAGTTCTTC. Its translation: CASSLGERGNEQFF.

V usage is TRBV18 and J usage is TRBJ1-1; perhaps TRBD1 as D (5 bases). Germline CDR1 reads KGHSH; CDR2 reads LQKENI. Trimming cost V 1 base and J 2 bases, with 11 bases left between them. CDR3 size: 15 residues. The CDR3 region is CASSPRVTGNTEAFF. The CDR3 DNA reads TGTGCCAGCTCACCACGGGTAACAGGAAACACTGAAGCTTTCTTT.

This clonotype was counted ten times or more. This chain connects TRBV7-2 to TRBJ1-2, with D possibly matching TRBD1 (5 bases). V gave up 1 base and J gave up 4 bases, with 10 bases separating them. This CDR3 is built from 14 residues. The germline gives CDR1 SGHTA, CDR2 FQGNSA. The CDR3 DNA sequence: TGTGCCAGCAGCTTAGGCAGGGTGATCTATGGCTACACCTTC. It translates to CASSLGRVIYGYTF. Full variable domain (missing parts from reference TRBV7-2 and TRBJ1-2): GAGVSQSPSNKVTEKGKDVELRCDPISGHTALYWYRQSLGQGLEFLIYFQGNSAPDKSGLPSDRFSAERTGGSVSTLTIQRTQQEDSAVYLCASSLGRVIYGYTFGSGTRLTVV.

This clonotype was recorded a few times. The rearrangement links TRBV7-2 to TRBJ1-6; D is uncertain. V was pared by 0 bases and J by 5 bases, with 14 bases between. The CDR3 sequence is 17 residues long. Germline CDR1 reads SGHTA; CDR2 reads FQGNSA. CDR3 bases: TGTGCCAGCAGCTTAGCGGTTACGGGCCTTCATAATTCACCCCTCCACTTT. Protein product: CASSLAVTGLHNSPLHF.

This clonotype was observed at least ten times. The chain couples TRBV6-1 to TRBJ2-2; tentatively, D is TRBD2 (5 bases). V gave up 6 bases and J gave up 5 bases, with 22 bases separating them. The CDR3 sequence is 17 residues long. Germline lookup yields CDR1 MNHNS and CDR2 SASEGT. CDR3: CASRRAFTSRETGELFF. In DNA form, the CDR3 reads TGTGCCAGCAGGCGGGCCTTTACAAGCCGGGAAACCGGGGAGCTGTTTTTT.

This clonotype came up a few times. The rearrangement joins TRBV12-3 or TRBV12-4 to TRBJ2-3, with unresolved D. The V and J ends lost 4 bases and 2 bases respectively, with 10 bases between them. CDR3 size: 14 residues. CDR3 nucleotide sequence: TGTGCCAGCAGTTCCCTACTACTCACAGATACGCAGTATTTT. As protein: CASSSLLLTDTQYF.

This clonotype has just a few counts. The chain joins TRBV28 to TRBJ2-7; 7 positions agree with TRBD1. V was clipped by 6 bases and J by 4 bases; unmatched bases: 9. The CDR3 covers 14 residues. The germline CDR1 and CDR2 sequences are MDHEN and SYDVKM. CDR3 DNA sequence: TGTGCCAGCAGGAATTCCGACAGGGCGTACGAGCAGTACTTC. Its translation is CASRNSDRAYEQYF.

This clonotype was found many times. The chain recombines TRBV7-2 with TRBJ1-5; D might be TRBD1 (5 bases). Per the germline V gene, CDR1 is SGHTA and CDR2 is FQGNSA. Trimming pared 0 bases from V and 2 bases from J, leaving 8 bases between. The CDR3 runs 15 residues. CDR3 DNA sequence: TGTGCCAGCAGCTTAGCGGGACGGGGCAATCAGCCCCAGCATTTT. It translates to CASSLAGRGNQPQHF.

The chain carries TRBV7-9 and TRBJ1-5; no firm D call. Germline values: CDR1 SEHNR, CDR2 FQNEAQ (reference sequence). This CDR3 is 15 amino acids long. V lost 6 bases, J lost 6 bases, and 18 bases lay in between. The CDR3 nucleotides are TGTGCCAGCAGTCTCGATTTGGGTAATGGTCAGCCCCAGCATTTT. It translates to CASSLDLGNGQPQHF.

This clonotype was counted only a few times. V usage is TRBV5-1 and J usage is TRBJ2-5, with 11 positions matching TRBD1. Per germline, CDR1 SGHRS and CDR2 YFSETQ. The CDR3 spans 15 residues. V lost 4 bases, J lost 5 bases, and 7 bases stayed unmatched. CDR3 residues: CASSRGQGALETQYF. DNA for the CDR3: TGCGCCAGCAGCCGTGGACAGGGGGCTTTGGAGACCCAGTACTTC.

The chain joins TRBV4-2 to TRBJ1-5, with D uncertain. Germline CDR1 is LGHNA and CDR2 is YNFKEQ. The CDR3 is 15 amino acids. The V and J ends lost 2 bases and 8 bases respectively, with 16 bases between them. The CDR3 loop is CASSQYVAGREPQHF. The DNA of the CDR3 is TGTGCCAGCAGCCAATACGTAGCGGGTAGGGAGCCCCAGCATTTT.

The rearrangement links TRBV7-9 to TRBJ1-4, with 7 positions matching TRBD1. V gave up 4 bases and J gave up 3 bases; unmatched junction bases: 5. This CDR3 is built from 15 residues. Germline-derived CDR1 and CDR2 are SEHNR and FQNEAQ (reference sequence). The CDR3 bases are TGTGCCAGCAGCTATCGGGACAGTGCTAATGAAAAACTGTTTTTT. It translates to CASSYRDSANEKLFF.

Details on this clonotype: Because the CDR3's place on the DNA is in doubt, the DNA is left out and the CDR3 is given as listed by TCRdb. The CDR3 sequence is CASSSSGIQQYF. The chain is built from TRBV27 and TRBJ2-7; the D call TRBD1 from the table was never checked on the DNA. The V gene's germline CDR1 is MNHEY and CDR2 SMNVEV (reference sequence). The CDR3 spans 12 amino acids, including both terminal residues.

The chain carries TRBV20-1 and TRBJ1-6; D not certain. Germline V lookup: CDR1 DFQATT, CDR2 SNEGSKA (reference sequence). This CDR3 is built from 14 residues. The germline V and J ends were trimmed by 6 bases and 8 bases, with 17 bases remaining between them. CDR3 coding DNA: TGCAGTGCCGACTCCCAACGGACCTATTCACCCCTCCACTTT. Translated: CSADSQRTYSPLHF.

This chain connects TRBV7-9 to TRBJ2-1; TRBD1 is a possible D gene (6 bases). Per germline, CDR1 SEHNR and CDR2 FQNEAQ (reference sequence). Trimming took off 8 bases at V and 9 bases at J, with 23 bases between the two ends. The length of the CDR3 is 15 residues. The CDR3 region is CASEKPSVLDSEQFF. CDR3 DNA sequence: TGTGCCAGCGAAAAACCTTCAGTCCTGGACAGTGAGCAGTTCTTC.

Many counts were recorded for this clonotype. The CDR3 spells CATSWNRDRGTTNEKLFF. The CDR3 DNA follows: TGTGCCACCAGCTGGAACCGGGACAGGGGGACAACTAATGAAAAACTGTTTTTT. V and J are TRBV15 and TRBJ1-4; 11 bases match TRBD1. J gave up 0 bases and V 5 bases, and 8 bases lay outside the gene matches. Germline-derived CDR1 and CDR2 are LNHNV and YYDKDF (reference sequence). The CDR3 contains 18 residues.

The CDR3 DNA reads TGTGCCACCAGCAGAAATCAGGGGGAAGAAGAGACCCAGTACTTC. This gives the protein CATSRNQGEEETQYF. The chain is built from TRBV15 and TRBJ2-5; 7 bases are shared with TRBD1. Unmatched junction bases numbered 6, after V lost 2 bases and J lost 3 bases. This CDR3 is built from 15 residues. From germline, CDR1 is LNHNV and CDR2 YYDKDF (reference sequence). Looking up the rest from reference TRBV15 and TRBJ2-5 gives the full variable domain: DAMVIQNPRYQVTQFGKPVTLSCSQTLNHNVMYWYQQKSSQAPKLLFHYYDKDFNNEADTPDNFQSRRPNTSFCFLDIRSPGLGDTAMYLCATSRNQGEEETQYFGPGTRLLVL.

Comment on this clonotype: With a much larger clone just one base away, this may be a read error. The chain employs TRBV2 and TRBJ2-3, with D possibly being TRBD1 (6 bases). The length of the CDR3 is 15 residues. Germline assignment: CDR1 SNHLY and CDR2 FYNNEI. The V and J ends lost 4 bases and 0 bases respectively, with 11 bases between them. The CDR3 nucleotides are TGTGCCAGCAGTGGACAGGCCTCTAGCACAGATACGCAGTATTTT. Its protein is CASSGQASSTDTQYF.

The chain has TRBV6-5 and TRBJ2-1, with D tentatively TRBD1 (6 bases). V lost 6 bases and J 0 bases, leaving 15 bases between the germline ends. The germline gives CDR1 MNHEY, CDR2 SVGAGI. This CDR3 contains 16 residues. The CDR3 sequence is CASSRTGRSSYNEQFF. In DNA form, the CDR3 reads TGTGCCAGCAGCCGAACAGGGAGAAGCTCCTACAATGAGCAGTTCTTC.

The rearrangement uses TRBV12-3 or TRBV12-4 and TRBJ1-1; D might be TRBD1 (6 bases). The germline V and J ends were trimmed by 5 bases and 4 bases, with 14 bases remaining between them. The CDR3 is 14 amino acids. CDR3 sequence: CASSQQGSGTEAFF. The CDR3 DNA reads as TGTGCCAGCAGTCAACAGGGCTCCGGCACTGAAGCTTTCTTT.

V and J are TRBV4-2 and TRBJ1-1, with TRBD1 as a possible D gene (5 bases). The V end was cut by 1 base, the J end by 3 bases, with 15 bases between. Germline CDR1 is LGHNA and CDR2 is YNFKEQ. The CDR3 runs to 16 residues. CDR3 DNA sequence: TGTGCCAGCAGCCAAGTGTTCCAGGGTACGTACACTGAAGCTTTCTTT. It translates to CASSQVFQGTYTEAFF.

This clonotype was seen repeatedly, ten times or more. The chain employs TRBV7-2 and TRBJ2-7; D uncertain. Germline loops: CDR1 SGHTA, CDR2 FQGNSA. This CDR3 contains 15 residues. V lost 5 bases and J 5 bases, leaving 19 bases between the germline ends. The CDR3: CASSRVLRIMDEQYF. The DNA for the CDR3 is TGTGCCAGCAGCCGGGTACTGCGGATAATGGACGAGCAGTACTTC.

This clonotype turned up a few times. The gene calls are TRBV20-1 and TRBJ1-5; D gene ambiguous. Looked up from germline, CDR1 is DFQATT and CDR2 is SNEGSKA (reference sequence). The CDR3 spans 15 residues. The V and J ends lost 3 bases and 4 bases respectively, with 16 bases between them. DNA for the CDR3: TGCAGTGCTAGTGGTCTGGGCAGAGATAATCAGCCCCAGCATTTT. Protein: CSASGLGRDNQPQHF.

V usage is TRBV19 and J usage is TRBJ1-1, with D unresolved. The CDR3 contains 10 residues. The V and J ends lost 8 bases and 2 bases respectively, with 3 bases between them. Germline V gives CDR1 LNHDA, CDR2 SQIVND (reference sequence). CDR3 nucleotides: TGTGCCAGTGGAAACACTGAAGCTTTCTTT. This gives the protein CASGNTEAFF.

V gene TRBV10-3 combines with J gene TRBJ1-4, with TRBD1 identical over 8 bases. The length of the CDR3 is 15 residues. The germline V gene has CDR1 ENHRY and CDR2 SYGVKD. Trimming at V came to 3 bases and at J to 2 bases, leaving 2 bases not matched to a gene. For the CDR3, the DNA is TGTGCCATCAGTGAACACAGGGGGACTAATGAAAAACTGTTTTTT. It is translated as CAISEHRGTNEKLFF.